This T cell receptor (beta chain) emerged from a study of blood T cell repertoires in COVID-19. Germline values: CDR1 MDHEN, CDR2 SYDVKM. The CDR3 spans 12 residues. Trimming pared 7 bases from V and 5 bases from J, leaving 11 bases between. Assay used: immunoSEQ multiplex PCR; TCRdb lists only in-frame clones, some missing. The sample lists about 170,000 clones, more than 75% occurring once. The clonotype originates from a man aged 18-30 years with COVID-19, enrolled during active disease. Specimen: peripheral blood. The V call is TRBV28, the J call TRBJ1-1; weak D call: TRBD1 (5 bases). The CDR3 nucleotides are TGTGCCAGCATGGGGGGACGGACTGAAGCTTTCTTT. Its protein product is CASMGGRTEAFF.